Listed below are T cell receptor beta chains from one sample, sequenced in a study of blood T cell repertoires in COVID-19. Here immunoSEQ multiplex PCR was the method, and the copy in TCRdb shows in-frame clones only, minus some. Altogether 150,000 to 180,000 clones are present, around 84% being singletons, with the ten largest covering around 7.9%. What was sequenced was PBMCs or T cells enriched from blood (not recorded which). These receptors originate from a man in his forties or fifties who had recovered from COVID-19. Both conserved end residues are part of each CDR3. The order of the fields is clone size, J gene, D gene, V gene, CDR3 DNA, CDR3 protein. A D gene is named only where the DNA matches it firmly. Clone size, where shown, is once, few, many, or a class for clones that have expanded.

size: -; J: TRBJ1-6; D: -; V: TRBV7-9; DNA: TGTGCCAGCCTACGAGACGGTGCGGGGTCACCCCTCCACTTT; CDR3: CASLRDGAGSPLHF
size: -; J: TRBJ2-5; D: TRBD1; V: TRBV5-6; DNA: TGTGCCAGCAGTCGGGACAGGGTTGAGACCCAGTACTTC; CDR3: CASSRDRVETQYF
size: -; J: TRBJ1-2; D: TRBD1; V: TRBV4-3; DNA: TGCGCCAGCAGCCAAGTCTATTCCGGGACAGGGTCCTATGGCTACACCTTC; CDR3: CASSQVYSGTGSYGYTF
size: -; J: TRBJ1-2; D: -; V: TRBV6-5; DNA: TGTGCCAGCAGTTTGCGGGGCCTCTATGGCTACACCTTC; CDR3: CASSLRGLYGYTF
size: few; J: TRBJ2-1; D: -; V: TRBV7-3; DNA: TGTGCCAGCAGCTTAGGCTTTTACAATGAGCAGTTCTTC; CDR3: CASSLGFYNEQFF
size: -; J: TRBJ2-1; D: -; V: TRBV9; DNA: TGTGCCAGCAGCGTGGGGGGGCTGTCGCACAATGAGCAGTTCTTC; CDR3: CASSVGGLSHNEQFF
size: -; J: TRBJ2-1; D: TRBD2; V: TRBV4-1; DNA: TGCGCCAGCAGCCAAGTTTCTGCGGGGGGGCGGGGTGAGCAGTTCTTC; CDR3: CASSQVSAGGRGEQFF
size: -; J: TRBJ2-7; D: TRBD1; V: TRBV6-1; DNA: TGTGCCAGCAGTGAAGTTACAGGGGGCTACGAGCAGTACTTC; CDR3: CASSEVTGGYEQYF
size: -; J: TRBJ1-5; D: -; V: TRBV19; DNA: TGTGCCAGTAGTGGACAGAGTAGCAATCAGCCCCAGCATTTT; CDR3: CASSGQSSNQPQHF
size: once; J: TRBJ2-7; D: -; V: TRBV19; DNA: TGTGCCAGTAGACCAACACAGGGCCCTTACGAGCAGTACTTC; CDR3: CASRPTQGPYEQYF
size: -; J: TRBJ1-5; D: -; V: TRBV11-3; DNA: TGTGCCAGCAGCTTAGGGAGGGCTCATATGAGGGAGCCCCAGCATTTT; CDR3: CASSLGRAHMREPQHF
size: -; J: TRBJ2-1; D: TRBD2; V: TRBV27; DNA: TGTGCCAGCAGTCCCCTCCTAGCGGGGCTAAACAATGAGCAGTTCTTC; CDR3: CASSPLLAGLNNEQFF
size: -; J: TRBJ2-3; D: TRBD1; V: TRBV6-5; DNA: TGTGCCAGCCGCGACAGAGGGGGCCGCACAGATACGCAGTATTTT; CDR3: CASRDRGGRTDTQYF
size: -; J: TRBJ1-3; D: TRBD1; V: TRBV6-1; DNA: TGTGCCAGCAGTGAATTTCGTGGGACAGGGGGGTTTAACACCATATATTTT; CDR3: CASSEFRGTGGFNTIYF
size: -; J: TRBJ1-5; D: -; V: TRBV6-2/TRBV6-3; DNA: TGTGCCAGCAGTTCCGGTCAGCCCCAGCATTTT; CDR3: CASSSGQPQHF
size: once; J: TRBJ1-2; D: TRBD1; V: TRBV2; DNA: TGTGCCAGCAGAGGACAGGCCTTACGAGGCTACACCTTC; CDR3: CASRGQALRGYTF
size: -; J: TRBJ2-7; D: -; V: TRBV6-5; DNA: TGTGCCAGCAGATCCCCGGGGGTCGGATCCTACGAGCAGTACTTC; CDR3: CASRSPGVGSYEQYF
size: -; J: TRBJ1-2; D: TRBD1; V: TRBV29-1; DNA: TGCAGCGGGTTAACAGGGGGGAACTATGGCTACACCTTC; CDR3: CSGLTGGNYGYTF